This T cell receptor (beta chain) was profiled in a study of blood T cell repertoires in COVID-19. On the study more broadly: Both acute and convalescent COVID-19 samples were obtained from the United States, Italy and Spain. Nucleic acid was either cDNA or gDNA, and it came from T cells, B-cell-depleted T cells, or PBMCs.

V was clipped by 6 bases and J by 5 bases; unmatched bases: 10. The CDR3 contains 14 residues. CDR1 is MNHEY, CDR2 SVGAGI, per germline. Per the original methods: Estimated nucleated cell counts came from reference gene primer amplification. TCRdb keeps only in-frame clones here, not all; method: immunoSEQ multiplex PCR. V and J calls and clone size follow that table, whereas D and trimming were derived from the DNA. The data show 220,000 or so clones, with roughly 88% seen just once and approximately 2.1% held by the top ten. This clone was counted a few times. Participants were aged about 18 to 90 years from approximately 24 US areas.

The material sequenced was PBMCs or T cells enriched from blood (not recorded which). This sequence joins TRBV6-5 and TRBJ2-7; 7 nucleotides match TRBD1. This TCR came from a woman aged 45-59 years who had recovered from COVID-19. CDR3 sequence reads: CASSLQGITDEQYF. CDR3 sequence (DNA): TGTGCCAGCAGCCTACAGGGGATCACGGACGAGCAGTACTTC.